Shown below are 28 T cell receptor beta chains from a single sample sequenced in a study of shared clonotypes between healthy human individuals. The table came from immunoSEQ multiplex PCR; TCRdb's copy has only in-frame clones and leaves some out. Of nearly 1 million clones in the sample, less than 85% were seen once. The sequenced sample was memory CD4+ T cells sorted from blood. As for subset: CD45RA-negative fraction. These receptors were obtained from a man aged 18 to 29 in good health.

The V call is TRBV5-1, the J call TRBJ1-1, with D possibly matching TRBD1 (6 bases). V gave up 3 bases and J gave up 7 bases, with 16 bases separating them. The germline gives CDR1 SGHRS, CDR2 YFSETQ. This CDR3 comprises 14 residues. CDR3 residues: CASSSSGEGGEAFF. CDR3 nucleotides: TGCGCCAGCAGCTCGTCAGGGGAGGGCGGTGAAGCTTTCTTT.

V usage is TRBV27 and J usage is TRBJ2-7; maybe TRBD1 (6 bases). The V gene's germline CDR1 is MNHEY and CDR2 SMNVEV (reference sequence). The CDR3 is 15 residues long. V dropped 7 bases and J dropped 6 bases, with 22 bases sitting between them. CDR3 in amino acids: CASKKGTGTGAEQYF. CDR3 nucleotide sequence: TGTGCCAGCAAAAAGGGAACAGGGACGGGTGCCGAGCAGTACTTC.

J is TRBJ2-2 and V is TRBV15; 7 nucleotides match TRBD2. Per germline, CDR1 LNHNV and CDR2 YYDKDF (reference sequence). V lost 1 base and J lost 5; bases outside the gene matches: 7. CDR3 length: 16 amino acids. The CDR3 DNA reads TGTGCCACCAGCAGAGGGGACTATGGGAAGACCGGGGAGCTGTTTTTT. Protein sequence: CATSRGDYGKTGELFF.

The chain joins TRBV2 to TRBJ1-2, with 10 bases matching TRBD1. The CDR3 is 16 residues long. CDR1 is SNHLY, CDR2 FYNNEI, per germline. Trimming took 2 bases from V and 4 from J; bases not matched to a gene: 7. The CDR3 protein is CASSEFRGQGSYGYTF. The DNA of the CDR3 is TGTGCCAGCAGTGAATTTAGGGGACAGGGGTCCTATGGCTACACCTTC.

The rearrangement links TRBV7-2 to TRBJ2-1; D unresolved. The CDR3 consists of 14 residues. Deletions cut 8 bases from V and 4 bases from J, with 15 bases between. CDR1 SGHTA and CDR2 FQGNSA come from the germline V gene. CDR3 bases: TGTGCCAGCTTGCCCCAGACTGGTTACAATGAGCAGTTCTTC. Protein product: CASLPQTGYNEQFF.

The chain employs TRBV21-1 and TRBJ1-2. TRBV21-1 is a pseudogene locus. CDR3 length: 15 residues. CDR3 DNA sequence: TGTGCCAGCAGCAAACGGAGTTGGAGTGACTATGGCTACACCTTC. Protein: CASSKRSWSDYGYTF.

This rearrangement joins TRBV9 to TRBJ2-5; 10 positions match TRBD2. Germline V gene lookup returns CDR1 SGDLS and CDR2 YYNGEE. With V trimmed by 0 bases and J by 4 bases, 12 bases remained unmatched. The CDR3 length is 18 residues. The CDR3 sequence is CASSVGKAGGQWRETQYF. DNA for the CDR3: TGTGCCAGCAGCGTAGGGAAAGCGGGGGGGCAATGGAGAGAGACCCAGTACTTC. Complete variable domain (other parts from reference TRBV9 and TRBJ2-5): DSGVTQTPKHLITATGQRVTLRCSPRSGDLSVYWYQQSLDQGLQFLIQYYNGEERAKGNILERFSAQQFPDLHSELNLSSLELGDSALYFCASSVGKAGGQWRETQYFGPGTRLLVL.

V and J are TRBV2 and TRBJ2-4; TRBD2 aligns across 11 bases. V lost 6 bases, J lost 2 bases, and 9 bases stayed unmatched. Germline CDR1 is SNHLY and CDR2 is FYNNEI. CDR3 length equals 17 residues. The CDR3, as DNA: TGTGCCAGCAGCGGAACTAGCGGGAGTGGGACCAAAAACATTCAGTACTTC. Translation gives CASSGTSGSGTKNIQYF. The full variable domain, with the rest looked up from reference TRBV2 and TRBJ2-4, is EPEVTQTPSHQVTQMGQEVILRCVPISNHLYFYWYRQILGQKVEFLVSFYNNEISEKSEIFDDQFSVERPDGSNFTLKIRSTKLEDSAMYFCASSGTSGSGTKNIQYFGAGTRLSVL.

The CDR3 sequence is CASSSPQRGATNTGELFF. Here the CDR3 DNA reads TGTGCCAGCAGCTCTCCCCAGCGGGGGGCAACGAACACCGGGGAGCTGTTTTTT. The V and J genes are TRBV7-3 and TRBJ2-2; TRBD2 matches at 9 bases. CDR3 length equals 18 residues. The germline CDR1 and CDR2 sequences are SGHTA and FQGTGA. The ends lost 4 bases at V and 0 bases at J; junction bases unmatched: 9. Full variable domain (outside the CDR3, taken from reference TRBV7-3 and TRBJ2-2): GAGVSQTPSNKVTEKGKYVELRCDPISGHTALYWYRQSLGQGPEFLIYFQGTGAADDSGLPNDRFFAVRPEGSVSTLKIQRTERGDSAVYLCASSSPQRGATNTGELFFGEGSRLTVL.

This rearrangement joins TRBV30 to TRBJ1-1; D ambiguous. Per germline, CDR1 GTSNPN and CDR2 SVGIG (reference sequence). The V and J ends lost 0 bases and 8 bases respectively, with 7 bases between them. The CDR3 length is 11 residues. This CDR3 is CAWSVGVEAFF. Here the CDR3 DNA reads TGTGCCTGGAGTGTAGGAGTAGAAGCTTTCTTT.

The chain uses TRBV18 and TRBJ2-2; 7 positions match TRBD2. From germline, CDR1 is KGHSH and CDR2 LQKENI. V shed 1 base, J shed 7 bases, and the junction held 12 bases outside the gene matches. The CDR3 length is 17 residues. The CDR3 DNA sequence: TGTGCCAGCTCACCACGGTTAGCGGGTGGCGGAGACGGGGAGCTGTTTTTT. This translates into CASSPRLAGGGDGELFF.

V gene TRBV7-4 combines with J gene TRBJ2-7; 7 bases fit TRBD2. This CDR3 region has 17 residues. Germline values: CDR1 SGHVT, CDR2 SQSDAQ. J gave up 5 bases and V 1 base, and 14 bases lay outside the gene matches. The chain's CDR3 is CASSLGVWGGSPHEQYF. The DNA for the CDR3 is TGTGCCAGCAGCTTAGGGGTTTGGGGCGGGAGCCCCCACGAGCAGTACTTC.

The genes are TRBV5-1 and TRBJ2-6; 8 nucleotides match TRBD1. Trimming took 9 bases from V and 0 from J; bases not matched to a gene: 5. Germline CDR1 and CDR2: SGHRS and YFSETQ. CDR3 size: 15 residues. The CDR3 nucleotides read TGCGCCACCCACAGGGGGAACTCTGGGGCCAACGTCCTGACTTTC. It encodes CATHRGNSGANVLTF.

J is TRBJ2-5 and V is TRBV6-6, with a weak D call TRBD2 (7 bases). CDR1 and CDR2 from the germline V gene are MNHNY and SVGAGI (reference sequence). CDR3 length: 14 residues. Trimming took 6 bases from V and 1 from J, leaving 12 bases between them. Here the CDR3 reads CASRGGAPQETQYF. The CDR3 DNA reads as TGTGCCAGCAGAGGGGGGGCGCCCCAAGAGACCCAGTACTTC.

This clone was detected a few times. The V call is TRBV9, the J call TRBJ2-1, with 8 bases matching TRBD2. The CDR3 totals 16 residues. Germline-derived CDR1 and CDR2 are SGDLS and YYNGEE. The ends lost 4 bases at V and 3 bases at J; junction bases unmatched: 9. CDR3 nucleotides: TGTGCCAGCAGCATGGGCGGGAGGAACGACTACAATGAGCAGTTCTTC. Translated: CASSMGGRNDYNEQFF.

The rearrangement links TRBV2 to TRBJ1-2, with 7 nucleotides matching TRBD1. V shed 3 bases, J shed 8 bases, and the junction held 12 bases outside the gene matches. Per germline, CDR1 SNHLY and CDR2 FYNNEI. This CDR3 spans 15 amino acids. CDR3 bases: TGTGCCAGCAGTGACCCCCGACAGGGAGTTAGCGGCTACACCTTC. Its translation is CASSDPRQGVSGYTF.

The CDR3 loop is CASSRTGTASIGYTF. CDR3 DNA sequence: TGTGCCAGCAGCAGAACCGGGACAGCCTCTATAGGCTACACCTTC. The chain links TRBV5-4 to TRBJ1-2, with 7 bases aligning to TRBD1. Germline trimming cut 4 bases from V and 8 bases from J; bases unmatched to any gene: 14. The CDR3 loop spans 15 amino acids. Per germline, CDR1 SGHNT and CDR2 YYREEE (reference sequence).

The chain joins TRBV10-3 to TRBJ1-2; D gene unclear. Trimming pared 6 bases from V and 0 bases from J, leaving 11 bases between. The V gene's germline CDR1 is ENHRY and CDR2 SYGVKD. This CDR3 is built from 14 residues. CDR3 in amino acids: CAIRRDLANYGYTF. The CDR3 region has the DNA TGTGCCATCAGAAGGGATCTTGCTAACTATGGCTACACCTTC.

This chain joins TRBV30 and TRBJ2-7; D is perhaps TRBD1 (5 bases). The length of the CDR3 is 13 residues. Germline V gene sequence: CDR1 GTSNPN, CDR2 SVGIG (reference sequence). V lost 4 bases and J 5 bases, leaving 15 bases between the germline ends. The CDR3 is CAWKGQGPNEQYF. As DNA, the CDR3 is TGTGCCTGGAAGGGTCAGGGCCCCAACGAGCAGTACTTC.

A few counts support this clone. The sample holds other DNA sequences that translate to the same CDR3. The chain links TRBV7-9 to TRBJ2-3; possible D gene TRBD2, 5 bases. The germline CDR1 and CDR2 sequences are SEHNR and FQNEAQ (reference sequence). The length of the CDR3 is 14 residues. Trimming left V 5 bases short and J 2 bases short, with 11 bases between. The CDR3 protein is CASSLEGLTDTQYF. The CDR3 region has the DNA TGTGCCAGCAGCCTTGAGGGTCTCACAGATACGCAGTATTTT.

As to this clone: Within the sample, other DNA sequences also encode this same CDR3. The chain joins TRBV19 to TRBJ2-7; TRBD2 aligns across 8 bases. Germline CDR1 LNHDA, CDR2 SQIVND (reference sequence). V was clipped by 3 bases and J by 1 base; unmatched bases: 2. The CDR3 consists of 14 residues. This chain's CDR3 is CASSIAGGSYEQYF. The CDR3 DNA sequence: TGTGCCAGTAGTATTGCGGGAGGATCCTACGAGCAGTACTTC.

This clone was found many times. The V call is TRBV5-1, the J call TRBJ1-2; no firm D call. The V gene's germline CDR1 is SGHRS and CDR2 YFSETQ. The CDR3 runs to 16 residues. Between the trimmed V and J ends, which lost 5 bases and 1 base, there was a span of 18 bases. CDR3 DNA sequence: TGCGCCAGCAGATCTCTTGAGCCGGGGTTTAACTATGGCTACACCTTC. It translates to CASRSLEPGFNYGYTF.

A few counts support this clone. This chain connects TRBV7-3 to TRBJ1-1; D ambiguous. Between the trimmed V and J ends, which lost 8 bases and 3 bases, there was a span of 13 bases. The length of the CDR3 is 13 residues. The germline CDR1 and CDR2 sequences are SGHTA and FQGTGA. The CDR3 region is CASADAADTEAFF. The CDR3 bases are TGTGCCAGCGCCGATGCTGCGGACACTGAAGCTTTCTTT.

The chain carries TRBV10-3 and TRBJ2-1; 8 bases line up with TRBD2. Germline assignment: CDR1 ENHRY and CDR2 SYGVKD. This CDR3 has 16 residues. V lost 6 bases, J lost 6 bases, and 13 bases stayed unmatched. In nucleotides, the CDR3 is TGTGCCATCAGCAAACCCGGGACTAGTGAGAGCAATGAGCAGTTCTTC. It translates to CAISKPGTSESNEQFF.

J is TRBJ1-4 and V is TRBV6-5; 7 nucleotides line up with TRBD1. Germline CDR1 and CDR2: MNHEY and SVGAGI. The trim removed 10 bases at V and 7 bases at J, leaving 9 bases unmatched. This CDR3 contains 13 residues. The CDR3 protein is CATRGGKGEKLFF. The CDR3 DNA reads TGTGCCACCAGGGGGGGAAAGGGTGAAAAACTGTTTTTT.

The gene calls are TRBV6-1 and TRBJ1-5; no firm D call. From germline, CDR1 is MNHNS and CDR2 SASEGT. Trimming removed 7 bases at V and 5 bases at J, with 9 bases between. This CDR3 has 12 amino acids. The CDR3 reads CASTLRDQPQHF. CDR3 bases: TGTGCCAGCACCCTTCGGGATCAGCCCCAGCATTTT.

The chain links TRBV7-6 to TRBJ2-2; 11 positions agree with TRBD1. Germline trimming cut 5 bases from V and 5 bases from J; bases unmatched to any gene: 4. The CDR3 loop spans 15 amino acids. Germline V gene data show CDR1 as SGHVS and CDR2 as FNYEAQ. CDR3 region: CASSRGQGGTGELFF. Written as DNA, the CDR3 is TGTGCCAGCAGCCGGGGACAGGGGGGAACCGGGGAGCTGTTTTTT.

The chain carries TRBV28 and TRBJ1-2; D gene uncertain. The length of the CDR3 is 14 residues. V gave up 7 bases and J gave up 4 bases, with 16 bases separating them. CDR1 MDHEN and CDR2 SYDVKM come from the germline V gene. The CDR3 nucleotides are TGTGCCAGCAAAAGAGGACGGTCTGGCTATGGCTACACCTTC. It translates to CASKRGRSGYGYTF.